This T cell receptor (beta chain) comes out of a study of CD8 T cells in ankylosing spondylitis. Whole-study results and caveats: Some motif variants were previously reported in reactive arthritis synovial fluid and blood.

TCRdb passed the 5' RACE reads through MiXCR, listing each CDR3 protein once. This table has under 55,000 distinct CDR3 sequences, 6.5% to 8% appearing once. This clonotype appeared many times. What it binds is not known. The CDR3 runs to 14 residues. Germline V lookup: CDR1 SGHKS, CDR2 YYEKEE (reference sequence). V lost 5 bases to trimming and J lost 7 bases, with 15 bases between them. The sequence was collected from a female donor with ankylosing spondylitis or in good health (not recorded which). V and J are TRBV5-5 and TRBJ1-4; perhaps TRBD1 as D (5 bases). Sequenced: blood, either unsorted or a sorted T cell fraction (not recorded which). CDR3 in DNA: TGTGCCAGCAGACACTGGGGCCCGAGTGAAAAACTGTTTTTT. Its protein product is CASRHWGPSEKLFF.